The 28 T cell receptor beta chains below come from one sample, sequenced in a study of T cells in Graves' hyperthyroidism and ophthalmopathy. Regions amplified from RNA transcripts were the TCR beta CDR3 regions. The HTBI set primed first-round TCR CDR3 RT-PCR. TCRdb reprocessed the multiplex PCR reads via MiXCR and lists one record per CDR3 protein. Among 490,000 or so distinct CDR3 sequences listed, approximately 23% were seen once. The source material was blood. These receptor sequences come from a woman between 65 and 79 years old with Graves' ophthalmopathy.

Ten or more counts support this clonotype. The chain is built from TRBV11-2 and TRBJ1-1, with D possibly TRBD1 on 5 matching bases. Per germline, CDR1 SGHAT and CDR2 FQNNGV. With 5 bases removed from V and 5 bases from J, the gap between germline ends came to 12 bases. The length of the CDR3 is 13 residues. The CDR3 nucleotides read TGTGCCAGCAGCCCGGGACCAGAAACTGAAGCTTTCTTT. It specifies CASSPGPETEAFF.

This clonotype came up many times. The genes are TRBV5-1 and TRBJ2-1; D is uncertain. Germline V CDR1 and CDR2: SGHRS, YFSETQ. V gave up 4 bases and J gave up 4 bases, with 18 bases separating them. The CDR3 sequence is 16 residues long. Written as DNA, the CDR3 is TGCGCCAGCAGCCCGTACTTGGGCGGAAATTACAATGAGCAGTTCTTC. Its protein product is CASSPYLGGNYNEQFF.

This clonotype showed up just a few times. The CDR3 sequence: CAISDGSSYEQYF. As DNA, the CDR3 is TGTGCCATCAGTGATGGTAGTAGCTACGAGCAGTACTTC. This chain uses TRBV10-3 with TRBJ2-7; D is ambiguous. Deletions cut 3 bases from V and 3 bases from J, with 9 bases between. CDR1 ENHRY and CDR2 SYGVKD come from the germline V gene. This CDR3 contains 13 residues.

The J gene is TRBJ2-7, the V gene TRBV18; 9 bases align to TRBD1. V trimming: 5 bases; J trimming: 6 bases; junction bases outside the gene matches: 5. The CDR3 is made up of 13 amino acids. Germline CDR1 is KGHSH and CDR2 is LQKENI. The CDR3 DNA follows: TGTGCCAGCTCATCCGGGACAGGGTTCGAGCAGTACTTC. Translation gives CASSSGTGFEQYF. Full variable domain (rest looked up from reference TRBV18 and TRBJ2-7): NAGVMQNPRHLVRRRGQEARLRCSPMKGHSHVYWYRQLPEEGLKFMVYLQKENIIDESGMPKERFSAEFPKEGPSILRIQQVVRGDSAAYFCASSSGTGFEQYFGPGTRLTVT.

V usage is TRBV20-1 and J usage is TRBJ2-7, with TRBD1 identical over 7 bases. The CDR3 runs 12 residues. Looked up from germline, CDR1 is DFQATT and CDR2 is SNEGSKA (reference sequence). J gave up 7 bases and V 5 bases, and 8 bases lay outside the gene matches. The CDR3 here is CSAADRAWEQYF. CDR3 nucleotides: TGCAGTGCTGCAGACAGGGCTTGGGAGCAGTACTTC.

This sequence joins TRBV29-1 and TRBJ2-3; TRBD2 matches 7 bases. This CDR3 is 15 amino acids long. Unmatched junction bases numbered 12, after V lost 7 bases and J lost 2 bases. Germline V CDR1 and CDR2: SQVTM, ANQGSEA. The CDR3 spells CSAARTAGHTDTQYF. As DNA, the CDR3 is TGCAGCGCTGCCCGTACAGCGGGGCACACAGATACGCAGTATTTT.

This clonotype occurred many times. The V and J genes are TRBV20-1 and TRBJ1-1; TRBD1 matches 9 bases. This CDR3 comprises 13 residues. V trimming: 2 bases; J trimming: 4 bases; junction bases outside the gene matches: 2. In germline, CDR1 is DFQATT, CDR2 SNEGSKA (reference sequence). The CDR3 is CSARLQGATEAFF. CDR3 DNA: TGCAGTGCTAGACTACAGGGGGCCACTGAAGCTTTCTTT.

This clonotype was seen many times. The chain uses TRBV18 and TRBJ2-1; no firm D call. V gave up 1 base and J gave up 6 bases, with 13 bases separating them. From germline, CDR1 is KGHSH and CDR2 LQKENI. CDR3 size: 15 residues. This CDR3 is CASSPLEDKGNEQFF. CDR3 DNA sequence: TGTGCCAGCTCACCACTTGAAGATAAGGGCAATGAGCAGTTCTTC.

This chain connects TRBV11-1 to TRBJ2-1; D is perhaps TRBD1 (5 bases). The V gene lost 4 bases and the J gene lost 5 bases, with 15 bases spanning the gap. This CDR3 spans 15 amino acids. Germline V gene sequence: CDR1 SGHAT, CDR2 FQDESV (reference sequence). This chain's CDR3 is CASSYQGRLDNEQFF. CDR3 sequence (DNA): TGTGCCAGCAGCTACCAGGGTCGTTTGGACAATGAGCAGTTCTTC. The full variable domain, with the rest looked up from reference TRBV11-1 and TRBJ2-1, is EAEVAQSPRYKITEKSQAVAFWCDPISGHATLYWYRQILGQGPELLVQFQDESVVDDSQLPKDRFSAERLKGVDSTLKIQPAELGDSAMYLCASSYQGRLDNEQFFGPGTRLTVL.

This clonotype was counted many times. The chain combines TRBV28 with TRBJ2-1; 11 bases line up with TRBD2. The CDR3 length is 14 residues. V was clipped by 6 bases and J by 7 bases; unmatched bases: 5. Germline CDR1 is MDHEN and CDR2 is SYDVKM. CDR3 protein: CASRLAGGPNEQFF. DNA of the CDR3: TGTGCCAGCAGATTAGCGGGAGGGCCTAATGAGCAGTTCTTC.

Regarding this clonotype: One junction end does not reproduce the germline sequence, and a read error may be involved. The genes are TRBV30 and TRBJ1-2, with TRBD1 identical over 7 bases. CDR1 and CDR2 from the germline V gene are GTSNPN and SVGIG (reference sequence). This CDR3 comprises 11 residues. The CDR3 region is CAWSLQGPRSF. The CDR3 DNA follows: TGTGCCTGGAGTCTACAGGGGCCTCGCTCCTTC.

V and J are TRBV20-1 and TRBJ2-7; tentative D call: TRBD2 (6 bases). V lost 6 bases to trimming and J lost 5 bases, with 20 bases between them. CDR1 DFQATT and CDR2 SNEGSKA come from the germline V gene (reference sequence). The CDR3 length is 14 residues. The CDR3 nucleotides read TGCAGTGCATACCCGGCCGGCGGGGCGAACGAGCAGTACTTC. It yields the protein CSAYPAGGANEQYF.

The V call is TRBV12-3 or TRBV12-4, the J call TRBJ2-7; TRBD2 aligns across 13 bases. The CDR3 has 16 amino acids. J gave up 0 bases and V 5 bases, and 4 bases lay outside the gene matches. The DNA for the CDR3 is TGTGCCAGCAGTCTTACTAGCGGGAGGGTCTCCTACGAGCAGTACTTC. It specifies CASSLTSGRVSYEQYF.

The chain is built from TRBV12-5 and TRBJ2-3, with 10 positions matching TRBD2. Germline CDR1 is LGHNT and CDR2 is FRNRAP. The CDR3 runs to 17 residues. Trimming cost V 1 base and J 4 bases; bases outside gene matches: 8. For the CDR3, the DNA is TGTGCTAGTGGTTTGGGCCAACTAGCGGGACTCGCAGATACGCAGTATTTT. Residues: CASGLGQLAGLADTQYF.

The V gene is TRBV27, the J gene TRBJ2-5; the match to TRBD2 covers 8 bases. The CDR3 length is 13 residues. Looked up from germline, CDR1 is MNHEY and CDR2 is SMNVEV (reference sequence). V lost 5 bases, J lost 5 bases, and 4 bases stayed unmatched. CDR3 coding DNA: TGTGCCAGCAGTCAGGGACTAGGGGAGACCCAGTACTTC. Translating it yields CASSQGLGETQYF.

The chain has TRBV6-1 and TRBJ2-7; D tentatively fits TRBD1 or TRBD2 (5 bases each). The germline CDR1 and CDR2 sequences are MNHNS and SASEGT. This CDR3 spans 15 amino acids. V was trimmed by 2 bases and J by 4 bases, leaving 15 bases between them. The CDR3 DNA follows: TGTGCCAGCAGTGAAAGGGACGGACGCTTTTACGAGCAGTACTTC. This gives the protein CASSERDGRFYEQYF.

This clonotype was detected many times. In nucleotides, the CDR3 is TGTGCCAGCAGTGCCGGATACAATCAGCCCCAGCATTTT. It encodes CASSAGYNQPQHF. The rearrangement links TRBV12-3 or TRBV12-4 to TRBJ1-5; D uncertain. The CDR3 consists of 13 residues. V dropped 5 bases and J dropped 3 bases, with 8 bases sitting between them.

The chain recombines TRBV10-3 with TRBJ2-2, with D perhaps assigned TRBD1 or TRBD2 (5 bases each). The CDR3 sequence is 14 residues long. Germline V gene sequence: CDR1 ENHRY, CDR2 SYGVKD. V dropped 4 bases and J dropped 6 bases, with 12 bases sitting between them. The CDR3 here is CAISARGDPGELFF. The CDR3 DNA sequence: TGTGCCATCAGTGCTAGAGGGGACCCCGGGGAGCTGTTTTTT.

In its sample, this clonotype was seen a few times. The V and J genes are TRBV7-9 and TRBJ2-3, with 15 bases aligning to TRBD2. This CDR3 has 18 amino acids. CDR1 and CDR2 from the germline V gene are SEHNR and FQNEAQ (reference sequence). V gave up 4 bases and J gave up 3 bases; unmatched junction bases: 8. The CDR3 DNA reads as TGTGCCAGCAGCTCTTACGGACTAGCGGGAGGGCGGACAGATACGCAGTATTTT. Translating it yields CASSSYGLAGGRTDTQYF.

This clonotype was found a few times. The chain links TRBV27 to TRBJ1-5; no clear D gene. The CDR3 sequence is 15 residues long. Germline V gives CDR1 MNHEY, CDR2 SMNVEV (reference sequence). V dropped 6 bases and J dropped 2 bases, with 14 bases sitting between them. CDR3 coding DNA: TGTGCCAGCAGACCGGAGACCTCAGGCAATCAGCCCCAGCATTTT. Amino acids: CASRPETSGNQPQHF.

Only a few counts were recorded for this clonotype. The gene calls are TRBV7-9 and TRBJ2-1; D unresolved. This CDR3 is built from 12 residues. Trimming stripped 5 bases from V and 13 bases from J, with 15 bases between. Germline values: CDR1 SEHNR, CDR2 FQNEAQ (reference sequence). This chain's CDR3 is CASSAGPEVQFF. The DNA of the CDR3 is TGTGCCAGCAGCGCCGGCCCGGAAGTTCAGTTCTTC.

This clonotype has ten or more counts. The chain is built from TRBV20-1 and TRBJ2-5, with D possibly TRBD2 on 6 matching bases. The V and J ends lost 3 bases and 5 bases respectively, with 22 bases between them. From germline, CDR1 is DFQATT and CDR2 SNEGSKA (reference sequence). There are 16 residues in the CDR3. DNA of the CDR3: TGCAGTGCTAGGTTAATACTAGCTTGGTTAAGGGAGACCCAGTACTTC. Its protein product is CSARLILAWLRETQYF.

The chain couples TRBV30 to TRBJ1-2; D is unresolved. Trimming left V 0 bases short and J 5 bases short, with 7 bases between. Germline CDR1 is GTSNPN and CDR2 is SVGIG (reference sequence). The CDR3 consists of 12 residues. The DNA of the CDR3 is TGTGCCTGGAGTGTACGGGGTTATGGCTACACCTTC. This codes for CAWSVRGYGYTF.

This clonotype was seen only a few times. The chain carries TRBV7-8 and TRBJ2-7; 14 bases map to TRBD2. Germline assignment: CDR1 SGHVS and CDR2 FQNEAQ. This CDR3 has 16 residues. Trimming at V came to 4 bases and at J to 2 bases, leaving 4 bases not matched to a gene. CDR3 protein: CASSSPTSGRAYEQYF. DNA for the CDR3: TGTGCCAGCAGCTCCCCGACTAGCGGGAGGGCCTACGAGCAGTACTTC.

In its sample, this clonotype was seen a few times. The genes are TRBV6-1 and TRBJ1-5, with no clear D. The CDR3 is 14 residues long. Looked up from germline, CDR1 is MNHNS and CDR2 is SASEGT. V gave up 3 bases and J gave up 3 bases, with 9 bases separating them. CDR3 sequence reads: CASSEWGNNQPQHF. In nucleotides, the CDR3 is TGTGCCAGCAGTGAGTGGGGTAACAATCAGCCCCAGCATTTT.

This clonotype was seen many times. The chain combines TRBV2 with TRBJ2-2, with unresolved D. Between the trimmed V and J ends, which lost 7 bases and 5 bases, there was a span of 14 bases. The CDR3 consists of 14 residues. The germline V gene encodes CDR1 SNHLY and CDR2 FYNNEI. CDR3: CASKTDLLTGELFF. The CDR3 coding sequence is TGTGCCAGCAAGACGGACCTTCTAACCGGGGAGCTGTTTTTT. Full variable domain (missing parts from reference TRBV2 and TRBJ2-2): EPEVTQTPSHQVTQMGQEVILRCVPISNHLYFYWYRQILGQKVEFLVSFYNNEISEKSEIFDDQFSVERPDGSNFTLKIRSTKLEDSAMYFCASKTDLLTGELFFGEGSRLTVL.

This clonotype appeared many times. The genes are TRBV12-3 or TRBV12-4 and TRBJ2-2; unclear D gene. CDR3 length: 14 amino acids. The V gene lost 1 base and the J gene lost 2 bases, with 5 bases spanning the gap. CDR3 DNA: TGTGCCAGCAGTTTAGGGGTCAACACCGGGGAGCTGTTTTTT. Encoded protein: CASSLGVNTGELFF.

This chain connects TRBV20-1 to TRBJ1-1, with D perhaps TRBD1 (5 bases). Trimming cost V 4 bases and J 3 bases, with 24 bases left between them. Per germline, CDR1 DFQATT and CDR2 SNEGSKA (reference sequence). This CDR3 has 17 amino acids. The DNA of the CDR3 is TGCAGTGCTACCTCCGGGGGGGGTAGGGTTAAGGACACTGAAGCTTTCTTT. This gives the protein CSATSGGGRVKDTEAFF.